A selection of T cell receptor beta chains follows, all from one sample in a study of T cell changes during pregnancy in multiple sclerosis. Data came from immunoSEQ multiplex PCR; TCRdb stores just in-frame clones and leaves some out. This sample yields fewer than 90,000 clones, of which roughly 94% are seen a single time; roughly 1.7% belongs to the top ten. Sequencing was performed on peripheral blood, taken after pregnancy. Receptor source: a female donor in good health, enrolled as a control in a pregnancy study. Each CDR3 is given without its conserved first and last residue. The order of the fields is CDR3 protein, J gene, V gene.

CDR3aa: ASSFGAGVVETQY
j_gene: TRBJ2-5
v_gene: TRBV5-1

CDR3aa: ATSRDRQYEQY
j_gene: TRBJ2-7
v_gene: TRBV6-4

CDR3aa: ASSSPGTGAYEQY
j_gene: TRBJ2-7
v_gene: TRBV28

CDR3aa: ASSLEGVGQETQY
j_gene: TRBJ2-5
v_gene: TRBV27

CDR3aa: ASSVSSGRAGSYEQY
j_gene: TRBJ2-7
v_gene: TRBV9

CDR3aa: ASSQVSSGSYEQY
j_gene: TRBJ2-7
v_gene: TRBV4-1

CDR3aa: ASSLLTREDTQY
j_gene: TRBJ2-3
v_gene: TRBV6-6

CDR3aa: ASSPLAASYNEQF
j_gene: TRBJ2-1
v_gene: TRBV19

CDR3aa: ASSLSTGQVGNGYT
j_gene: TRBJ1-2
v_gene: TRBV5-1

CDR3aa: ATSITSGENIQY
j_gene: TRBJ2-4
v_gene: TRBV15

CDR3aa: ASTGPAGNTEAF
j_gene: TRBJ1-1
v_gene: TRBV5-5

CDR3aa: ASSYSNQPQH
j_gene: TRBJ1-5
v_gene: TRBV28

CDR3aa: ASSQAGAGTGELF
j_gene: TRBJ2-2
v_gene: TRBV25-1

CDR3aa: ASRRAENTEAF
j_gene: TRBJ1-1
v_gene: TRBV6-5

CDR3aa: ASSPTSSSYEQY
j_gene: TRBJ2-7
v_gene: TRBV18

CDR3aa: ATLQGLAVKASYNEQF
j_gene: TRBJ2-1
v_gene: TRBV10-3

CDR3aa: ASSFPLAGGETQY
j_gene: TRBJ2-5
v_gene: TRBV6-6

CDR3aa: ASSLSGGSTGELF
j_gene: TRBJ2-2
v_gene: TRBV7-2

CDR3aa: ASSLGTGYNEQF
j_gene: TRBJ2-1
v_gene: TRBV5-1

CDR3aa: ASSLGLAGDEQY
j_gene: TRBJ2-7
v_gene: TRBV7-9

CDR3aa: ATSAAPPVELF
j_gene: TRBJ2-2
v_gene: TRBV15

CDR3aa: ASSGRLAGGQY
j_gene: TRBJ2-4
v_gene: TRBV6-1

CDR3aa: ASSDRGRTEAF
j_gene: TRBJ1-1
v_gene: TRBV4-1

CDR3aa: ASSEGPSPYEQY
j_gene: TRBJ2-7
v_gene: TRBV6-1

CDR3aa: ASSRPGQLNTIY
j_gene: TRBJ1-3
v_gene: TRBV28

CDR3aa: ASSPVTTGSYNEQF
j_gene: TRBJ2-1
v_gene: TRBV14

CDR3aa: ASSGRTGNTEAF
j_gene: TRBJ1-1
v_gene: TRBV5-4

CDR3aa: ASSHTGLAYEQY
j_gene: TRBJ2-7
v_gene: TRBV7-9